What follows is one T cell receptor beta chain and its context. Per the original data handling: The authors estimated nucleated cell counts from reference gene primer amplification. The protocol was immunoSEQ multiplex PCR, while the TCRdb copy is restricted to in-frame clones and leaves out a portion. For V, J and clone size, that table is used; D and trimming come from the DNA. Of tens of thousands of clones in the sample, 65% to 85% are singletons; the top ten hold around 5.2%. The data stem from a study of blood T cell repertoires in COVID-19. CDR3 length: 15 residues. Per germline, CDR1 SGHAT and CDR2 FQNNGV. V gave up 5 bases and J gave up 5 bases, with 18 bases separating them.

The origin of this receptor is a human donor in a cohort sampled during active COVID-19. V gene TRBV11-2 combines with J gene TRBJ1-2; D gene unclear. Sequenced material: peripheral blood. The chain's CDR3 is CASSPRRGSLYGYTF. The CDR3 bases are TGTGCCAGCAGCCCCCGACGAGGGTCCCTATATGGCTACACCTTC.